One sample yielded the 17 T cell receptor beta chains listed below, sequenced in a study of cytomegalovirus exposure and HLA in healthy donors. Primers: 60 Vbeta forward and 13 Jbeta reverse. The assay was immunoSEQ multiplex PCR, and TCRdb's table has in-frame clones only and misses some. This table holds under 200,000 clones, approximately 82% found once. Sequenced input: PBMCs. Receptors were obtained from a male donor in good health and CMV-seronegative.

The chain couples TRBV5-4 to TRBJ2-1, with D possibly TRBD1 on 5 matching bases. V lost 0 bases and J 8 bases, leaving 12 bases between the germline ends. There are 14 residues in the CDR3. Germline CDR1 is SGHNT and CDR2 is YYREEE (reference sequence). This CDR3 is CASSLEQGSDEQFF. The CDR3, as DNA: TGTGCCAGCAGCTTGGAGCAGGGATCGGATGAGCAGTTCTTC.

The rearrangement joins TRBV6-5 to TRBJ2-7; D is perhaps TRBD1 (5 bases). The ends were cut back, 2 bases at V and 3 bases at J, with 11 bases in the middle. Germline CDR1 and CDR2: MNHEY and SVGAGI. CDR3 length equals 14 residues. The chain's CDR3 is CASSYDDSFYEQYF. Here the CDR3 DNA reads TGTGCCAGCAGTTACGACGACAGCTTCTACGAGCAGTACTTC.

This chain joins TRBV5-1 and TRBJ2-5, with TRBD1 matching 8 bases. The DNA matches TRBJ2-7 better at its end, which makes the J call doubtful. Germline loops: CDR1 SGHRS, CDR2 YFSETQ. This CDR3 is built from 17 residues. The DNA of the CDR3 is TGCGCCAGCAGCTCCCTCCTGACAGGGGTTTTACGCCACGAGCAGTACTTC. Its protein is CASSSLLTGVLRHEQYF.

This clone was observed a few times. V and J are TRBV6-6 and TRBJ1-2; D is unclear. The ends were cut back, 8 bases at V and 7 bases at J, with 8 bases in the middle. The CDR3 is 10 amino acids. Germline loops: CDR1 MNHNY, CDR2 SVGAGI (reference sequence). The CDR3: CASGEGGYTF. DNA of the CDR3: TGTGCCAGCGGGGAGGGTGGCTACACCTTC.

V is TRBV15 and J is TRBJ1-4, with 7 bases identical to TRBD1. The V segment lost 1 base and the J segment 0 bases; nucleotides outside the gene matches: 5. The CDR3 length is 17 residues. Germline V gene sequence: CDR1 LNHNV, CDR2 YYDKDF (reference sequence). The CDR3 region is CATSRGDRAATNEKLFF. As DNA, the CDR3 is TGTGCCACCAGCAGAGGAGACAGGGCCGCAACTAATGAAAAACTGTTTTTT.

CDR3 residues: CASSSLGADSYEQYF. The CDR3 DNA reads as TGTGCCAGCAGTTCCCTGGGAGCGGACTCCTACGAGCAGTACTTC. The J gene is TRBJ2-7, the V gene TRBV27; TRBD2 might be the D (5 bases). CDR1 MNHEY and CDR2 SMNVEV come from the germline V gene (reference sequence). V shed 4 bases and J shed 0 bases, with 13 bases lying between them. The CDR3 extends over 15 amino acids.

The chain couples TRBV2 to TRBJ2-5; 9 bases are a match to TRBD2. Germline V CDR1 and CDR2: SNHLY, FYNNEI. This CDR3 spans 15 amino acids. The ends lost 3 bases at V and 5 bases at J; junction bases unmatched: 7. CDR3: CASSDVRGGGETQYF. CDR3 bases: TGTGCCAGCAGTGACGTGCGGGGGGGCGGTGAGACCCAGTACTTC.

The CDR3: CASSVRASGGDEQFF. In nucleotides, the CDR3 is TGTGCCAGCAGCGTAAGGGCTAGCGGGGGGGATGAGCAGTTCTTC. The genes are TRBV9 and TRBJ2-1, with TRBD2 matching over 12 bases. The germline gives CDR1 SGDLS, CDR2 YYNGEE. The ends lost 1 base at V and 8 bases at J; junction bases unmatched: 4. The CDR3 is 15 amino acids.

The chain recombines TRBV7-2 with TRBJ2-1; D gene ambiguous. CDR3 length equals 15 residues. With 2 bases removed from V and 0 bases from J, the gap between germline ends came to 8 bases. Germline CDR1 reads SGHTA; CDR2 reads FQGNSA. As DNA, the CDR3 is TGTGCCAGCAGCTTATCTAGGAGCTCCTACAATGAGCAGTTCTTC. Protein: CASSLSRSSYNEQFF.

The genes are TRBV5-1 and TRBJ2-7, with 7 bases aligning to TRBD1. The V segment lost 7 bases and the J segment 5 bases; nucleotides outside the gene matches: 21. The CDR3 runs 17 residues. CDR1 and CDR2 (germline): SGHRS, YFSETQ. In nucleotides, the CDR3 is TGCGCCAGCCCCTGGGGCCCCTCTGGGGTGAGGGGGCACGAGCAGTACTTC. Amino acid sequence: CASPWGPSGVRGHEQYF.

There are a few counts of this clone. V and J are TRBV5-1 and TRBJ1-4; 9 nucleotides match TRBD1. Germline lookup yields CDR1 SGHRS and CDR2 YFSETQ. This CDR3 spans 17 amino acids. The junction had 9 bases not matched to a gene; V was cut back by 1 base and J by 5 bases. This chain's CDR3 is CASSLTGGAAANEKLFF. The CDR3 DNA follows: TGCGCCAGCAGCTTGACAGGGGGCGCAGCCGCAAATGAAAAACTGTTTTTT.

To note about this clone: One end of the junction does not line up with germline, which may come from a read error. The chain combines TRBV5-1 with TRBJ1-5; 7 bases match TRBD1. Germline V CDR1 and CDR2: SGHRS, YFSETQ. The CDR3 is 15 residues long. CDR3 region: CTSSLGDSLNQPQHF. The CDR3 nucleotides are TGCACCAGCAGCTTAGGGGACAGCCTCAATCAGCCCCAGCATTTT. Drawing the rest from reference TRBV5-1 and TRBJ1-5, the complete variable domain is KAGVTQTPRYLIKTRGQQVTLSCSPISGHRSVSWYQQTPGQGLQFLFEYFSETQRNKGNFPGRFSGRQFSNSRSEMNVSTLELGDSALYLCTSSLGDSLNQPQHFGDGTRLSIL.

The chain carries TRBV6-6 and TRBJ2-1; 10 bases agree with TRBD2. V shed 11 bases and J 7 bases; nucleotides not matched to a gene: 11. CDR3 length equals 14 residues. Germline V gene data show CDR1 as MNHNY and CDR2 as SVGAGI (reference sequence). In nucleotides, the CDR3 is TGTGCCGTACTCCTAGCGGGGGTTGCGAATGAGCAGTTCTTC. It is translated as CAVLLAGVANEQFF.

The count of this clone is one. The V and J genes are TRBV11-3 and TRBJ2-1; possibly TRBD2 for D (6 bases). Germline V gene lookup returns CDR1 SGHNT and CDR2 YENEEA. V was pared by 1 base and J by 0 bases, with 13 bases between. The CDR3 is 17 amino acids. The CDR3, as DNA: TGTGCCAGCAGCTTAGGAATCGCGGGGACCTCCTACAATGAGCAGTTCTTC. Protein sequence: CASSLGIAGTSYNEQFF.

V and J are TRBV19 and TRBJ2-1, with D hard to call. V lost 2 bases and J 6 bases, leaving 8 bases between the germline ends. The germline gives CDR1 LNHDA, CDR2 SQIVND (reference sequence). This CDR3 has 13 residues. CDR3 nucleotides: TGTGCCAGTAGTATACAGAGGCTCAATGAGCAGTTCTTC. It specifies CASSIQRLNEQFF.

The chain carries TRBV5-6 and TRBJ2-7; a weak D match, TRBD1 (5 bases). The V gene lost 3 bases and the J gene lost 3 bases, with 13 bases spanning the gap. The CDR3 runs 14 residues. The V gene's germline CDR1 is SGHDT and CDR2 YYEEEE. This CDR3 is CASSYLSGYYEQYF. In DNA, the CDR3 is TGTGCCAGCAGCTACTTATCAGGGTACTACGAGCAGTACTTC.

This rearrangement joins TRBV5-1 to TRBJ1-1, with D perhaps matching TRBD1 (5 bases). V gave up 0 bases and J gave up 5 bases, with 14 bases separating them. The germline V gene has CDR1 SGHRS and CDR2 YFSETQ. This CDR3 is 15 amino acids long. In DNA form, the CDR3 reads TGCGCCAGCAGCTTGGTCGGGGGAACGAGGACTGAAGCTTTCTTT. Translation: CASSLVGGTRTEAFF.